The clone carrying this T cell receptor beta chain was counted once. Its specificity is unknown. This likely stems from a read error, as it lies one base from a far larger clone. The data were produced by immunoSEQ multiplex PCR, yet TCRdb's version contains in-frame clones alone and is incomplete. Of about 500,000 clones in the sample, approximately 80% were seen once. This entry is derived from a study of shared clonotypes between healthy human individuals. Notes on the study in general: Owing to a small donor count, the genetic and exposure-history diversity represented was limited.

Recent acute infections and vaccinations were absent in the healthy HIV-negative adult donors. The study used around 96 million PBMCs per unsorted sample for genomic DNA. Germline values: CDR1 MNHEY, CDR2 SVGAGI. This CDR3 region has 13 residues. The source material was PBMCs. This clonotype was obtained from a middle-aged woman in good health. Some clones in this sample may be carry-over from other donors' samples. The chain combines TRBV6-5 with TRBJ2-6, with D maybe TRBD2 (6 bases). The CDR3 is CATGSSEANVLTF. DNA for the CDR3: TGTGCCACCGGGAGCTCTGAGGCCAACGTCCTGACTTTC.